The next 22 T cell receptor beta chains were all read from a single sample in a study of T cell responses to AZD1222 COVID-19 vaccine. Measured with immunoSEQ multiplex PCR; TCRdb has only the in-frame clones, and not every one. Altogether 95,000 to 150,000 clones are present, around 84% being singletons, with the ten largest covering 6.5% to 9.5%. The sample consisted of peripheral blood, taken on day 0 of AZD1222 vaccination. These receptors all stem from an adult in good health.

V is TRBV5-1 and J is TRBJ2-7, with D uncertain. Germline CDR1 SGHRS, CDR2 YFSETQ. With 6 bases removed from V and 6 bases from J, the gap between germline ends came to 10 bases. The length of the CDR3 is 11 residues. CDR3 nucleotide sequence: TGCGCCAGCAAACGGGTTCGCGAGCAGTACTTC. This translates into CASKRVREQYF.

The chain is built from TRBV7-9 and TRBJ2-2, with TRBD1 as a possible D gene (7 bases). The germline CDR1 and CDR2 sequences are SEHNR and FQNEAQ (reference sequence). With 7 bases removed from V and 2 bases from J, the gap between germline ends came to 17 bases. The CDR3 is 16 amino acids. CDR3 bases: TGTGCCAGCACCCCAGGGGGAGGAGGAAACACCGGGGAGCTGTTTTTT. It translates to CASTPGGGGNTGELFF.

Only a few counts were recorded for this clone. The chain joins TRBV7-9 to TRBJ2-1, with unresolved D. Germline V gene data show CDR1 as SEHNR and CDR2 as FQNEAQ (reference sequence). The CDR3 extends over 13 amino acids. Trimming took 3 bases from V and 6 from J, leaving 9 bases between them. CDR3 region: CASSFVRLNEQFF. CDR3 in DNA: TGTGCCAGCAGCTTTGTTAGACTCAATGAGCAGTTCTTC.

Only one count was recorded for this clone. The chain has TRBV21-1 and TRBJ2-2; no DNA check was done on the table's D call, TRBD2. TRBV21-1 is flagged as a pseudogene. CDR3 length: 15 amino acids. The CDR3 DNA sequence: TGTGCCAGCAGCAGGGAGGTGACGAACACCGGGGAGCTGTTTTTT. Protein: CASSREVTNTGELFF.

The chain recombines TRBV7-8 with TRBJ2-3, with unresolved D. CDR3 length: 12 residues. V gave up 5 bases and J gave up 5 bases, with 8 bases separating them. CDR1 SGHVS and CDR2 FQNEAQ come from the germline V gene. CDR3 bases: TGTGCCAGCAGCCCCCTCGGAGATACGCAGTATTTT. Its protein product is CASSPLGDTQYF.

This chain uses TRBV4-3 with TRBJ1-3, with D hard to call. The CDR3 runs to 15 residues. Germline V gene sequence: CDR1 LGHNA, CDR2 YSLEER. Deletions cut 1 base from V and 4 bases from J, with 11 bases between. CDR3: CASSQVYRPGNTIYF. CDR3 coding DNA: TGCGCCAGCAGCCAAGTTTACCGACCGGGAAACACCATATATTTT.

J is TRBJ1-5 and V is TRBV5-5; D gene ambiguous. The CDR3 extends over 15 amino acids. With 4 bases removed from V and 0 bases from J, the gap between germline ends came to 11 bases. From germline, CDR1 is SGHKS and CDR2 YYEKEE (reference sequence). In DNA form, the CDR3 reads TGTGCCAGCAGCACGAGACTGAATAGCAATCAGCCCCAGCATTTT. Protein sequence: CASSTRLNSNQPQHF.

This clone has only one observation. J is TRBJ2-3 and V is TRBV27, with TRBD2 matching 9 bases. With V trimmed by 9 bases and J by 5 bases, 18 bases remained unmatched. From germline, CDR1 is MNHEY and CDR2 SMNVEV (reference sequence). This CDR3 is built from 17 residues. CDR3 protein: CASRAVGASGTGDTQYF. CDR3 in DNA: TGTGCCAGTCGGGCGGTTGGGGCTAGCGGGACGGGAGATACGCAGTATTTT.

The chain combines TRBV5-1 with TRBJ2-7, with D unresolved. V was pared by 2 bases and J by 3 bases, with 12 bases between. The CDR3 runs to 14 residues. From germline, CDR1 is SGHRS and CDR2 YFSETQ. The CDR3 sequence is CASSFDTPGYEQYF. The CDR3 DNA is TGCGCCAGCAGCTTTGACACTCCTGGCTACGAGCAGTACTTC. Full variable domain (remainder filled in from reference TRBV5-1 and TRBJ2-7): KAGVTQTPRYLIKTRGQQVTLSCSPISGHRSVSWYQQTPGQGLQFLFEYFSETQRNKGNFPGRFSGRQFSNSRSEMNVSTLELGDSALYLCASSFDTPGYEQYFGPGTRLTVT.

The chain uses TRBV7-2 and TRBJ2-2; TRBD2 matches at 7 bases. Trimming cost V 4 bases and J 5 bases; bases outside gene matches: 7. Per the germline V gene, CDR1 is SGHTA and CDR2 is FQGNSA. The CDR3 covers 15 residues. The CDR3 DNA reads as TGTGCCAGCAGCTGGAGTTTGGGGGGGACCGGGGAGCTGTTTTTT. Amino acid sequence: CASSWSLGGTGELFF. The complete variable domain, with remaining parts taken from reference TRBV7-2 and TRBJ2-2, reads GAGVSQSPSNKVTEKGKDVELRCDPISGHTALYWYRQSLGQGLEFLIYFQGNSAPDKSGLPSDRFSAERTGGSVSTLTIQRTQQEDSAVYLCASSWSLGGTGELFFGEGSRLTVL.

This clone is a singleton in its sample. The V and J genes are TRBV29-1 and TRBJ1-1; D may be TRBD1 (5 bases). V shed 7 bases and J shed 2 bases, with 14 bases lying between them. The germline V gene has CDR1 SQVTM and CDR2 ANQGSEA. This CDR3 has 13 residues. The CDR3 protein is CSGGHLINTEAFF. CDR3 DNA: TGCAGCGGCGGACATTTGATAAACACTGAAGCTTTCTTT.

This rearrangement joins TRBV4-2 to TRBJ1-2; no definite D call. This CDR3 comprises 16 residues. V was pared by 1 base and J by 6 bases, with 18 bases between. In germline, CDR1 is LGHNA, CDR2 YNFKEQ. The CDR3 region has the DNA TGTGCCAGCAGCCAAGGGAGGGTGGCGGCCGGTGATGGCTACACCTTC. Its protein is CASSQGRVAAGDGYTF.

Ten or more counts support this clone. The chain has TRBV2 and TRBJ2-7, with D perhaps TRBD1 (6 bases). V was pared by 2 bases and J by 3 bases, with 11 bases between. CDR1 is SNHLY, CDR2 FYNNEI, per germline. The CDR3 totals 14 residues. Here the CDR3 reads CASSERGMIYEQYF. The CDR3 nucleotides read TGTGCCAGCAGTGAAAGGGGGATGATCTACGAGCAGTACTTC.

This clone turned up a few times. This chain joins TRBV6-1 and TRBJ2-1; TRBD2 agrees at 12 bases. The CDR3 is 18 residues long. V lost 2 bases to trimming and J lost 1 base; unmatched junction nucleotides: 6. Germline loops: CDR1 MNHNS, CDR2 SASEGT. The CDR3 region has the DNA TGTGCCAGCAGTGAAAGGACGACTAGCGGGGGTTCCTACAATGAGCAGTTCTTC. Translation gives CASSERTTSGGSYNEQFF.

The table lists this clone with a count of one. CDR3 nucleotides: TGTGCCAGCAGCTTACAAGGGGAGGGCCGCAATCAGCCCCAGCATTTT. Translated, it gives CASSLQGEGRNQPQHF. The chain carries TRBV7-6 and TRBJ1-5, with D possibly matching TRBD1 (5 bases). The CDR3 is made up of 16 amino acids. CDR1 and CDR2 (germline): SGHVS, FNYEAQ. The ends were cut back, 2 bases at V and 2 bases at J, with 13 bases in the middle.

The chain carries TRBV4-1 and TRBJ1-4, with no clear D. Germline V gene data show CDR1 as MGHRA and CDR2 as YSYEKL. V was trimmed by 0 bases and J by 7 bases, leaving 9 bases between them. The CDR3 has 14 amino acids. For the CDR3, the DNA is TGCGCCAGCAGCCAAGATGGGATCGGTGAAAAACTGTTTTTT. Protein product: CASSQDGIGEKLFF.

For the CDR3, the DNA is TGTGCCAGCAGTCTCGTGGGACAGGGTTTAGAAAAACTGTTTTTT. Protein sequence: CASSLVGQGLEKLFF. The chain is built from TRBV28 and TRBJ1-4, with TRBD1 matching 9 bases. The CDR3 loop spans 15 amino acids. The V gene end was trimmed by 5 bases and the J gene end by 8 bases; junction bases not matched to a gene: 9. CDR1 is MDHEN, CDR2 SYDVKM, per germline.

This clone has only one observation. This sequence joins TRBV28 and TRBJ1-2; D might be TRBD1 (6 bases). The CDR3 has 15 residues. Germline V gives CDR1 MDHEN, CDR2 SYDVKM. The V end was cut by 2 bases, the J end by 4 bases, with 14 bases between. CDR3 coding DNA: TGTGCCAGCAGTTTAGGGTCAGGGGATGGCTATGGCTACACCTTC. It yields the protein CASSLGSGDGYGYTF.

This chain links TRBV30 with TRBJ2-3; TRBD1 aligns across 8 bases. The CDR3 contains 14 residues. Trimming removed 5 bases from V and 2 bases from J; junction bases left unmatched: 6. Germline-derived CDR1 and CDR2 are GTSNPN and SVGIG (reference sequence). The CDR3: CAWDRGTPTDTQYF. DNA of the CDR3: TGTGCCTGGGACAGGGGAACCCCCACAGATACGCAGTATTTT.

The rearrangement joins TRBV19 to TRBJ1-5; TRBD1 might be the D (6 bases). The CDR3 covers 12 residues. Germline CDR1 and CDR2: LNHDA and SQIVND (reference sequence). Trimming removed 7 bases from V and 2 bases from J, with 6 bases in between. CDR3 nucleotide sequence: TGTGCCAGTAAGGGGGGCAATCAGCCCCAGCATTTT. Translated: CASKGGNQPQHF.

The CDR3 spells CASSGQGAYQPQHF. CDR3 coding DNA: TGTGCCAGCAGTGGACAGGGGGCATATCAGCCCCAGCATTTT. The rearrangement uses TRBV27 and TRBJ1-5; 11 positions match TRBD1. The CDR3 has 14 amino acids. V shed 5 bases, J shed 5 bases, and the junction held 2 bases outside the gene matches. Germline loops: CDR1 MNHEY, CDR2 SMNVEV (reference sequence).

The rearrangement joins TRBV12-2 to TRBJ2-1. TRBV12-2 counts as a pseudogene. The CDR3 runs to 16 residues. CDR3 residues: CASRLVGWVPYNEQFF. CDR3 nucleotide sequence: TGTGCAAGTCGCTTAGTAGGGTGGGTCCCCTACAATGAGCAGTTCTTC.